This is a list of T cell receptor beta chains from one sample in a study of T cell responses to AZD1222 COVID-19 vaccine. Produced via immunoSEQ multiplex PCR; TCRdb's table is partial and in-frame only. The table records roughly 180,000 clones, roughly 92% of them present only once. The starting material was peripheral blood, obtained 28 days after the second AZD1222 dose. These receptors all stem from an adult who received the AZD1222 COVID-19 vaccine. The CDR3 runs from the conserved cysteine through the conserved F or W. Each record gives: clone size, V gene, D gene, J gene, CDR3 DNA, CDR3 protein. A D gene is named only where the DNA matches it firmly. Expanded clones are given a class, and other clones once, few, many or no size at all.

>-|TRBV30|-|TRBJ2-7
TGTGCCTGGAGCCCCGGAGGGGGGGGGAACGAGCAGTACTTC
CAWSPGGGGNEQYF
>-|TRBV5-1|-|TRBJ2-7
TGCGCCAGCAGCCTGAGGTCGGCGGGAAGTGAGTACGAGCAGTACTTC
CASSLRSAGSEYEQYF
>few|TRBV6-1|-|TRBJ2-1
TGTGCCAGCAGTGAAGCTAGGCTCTGGGGCAGGGGACCTAATGAGCAGTTCTTC
CASSEARLWGRGPNEQFF
>-|TRBV4-1|-|TRBJ2-7
TGCGCCAGCAGCCAAGAATGGAGTGGCTACGAGCAGTACTTC
CASSQEWSGYEQYF
>-|TRBV2|TRBD1|TRBJ1-1
TGTGCCAGCAAAGTACAGGGGGCTGAAGCTTTCTTT
CASKVQGAEAFF
>-|TRBV6-4|TRBD2|TRBJ2-3
TGTGCCAGCAGTGTGGGACTAGCGGGGAGAGATACGCAGTATTTT
CASSVGLAGRDTQYF
>-|TRBV18|-|TRBJ1-1
TGTGCCAGCTCACCAACAGGTGGCACTGAAGCTTTCTTT
CASSPTGGTEAFF
>-|TRBV20-1|-|TRBJ1-2
TGCAGTGCTCCCCAGCGGGGCTACACCTTC
CSAPQRGYTF
>-|TRBV5-1|-|TRBJ1-5
TGCGCCAGCAGCTTGACCGGGACGGGACTCAATCAGCCCCAGCATTTT
CASSLTGTGLNQPQHF
>-|TRBV30|-|TRBJ1-2
TGTGCCTGGAGAGAGACAGAGGGCTACACCTTC
CAWRETEGYTF
>-|TRBV5-1|TRBD2|TRBJ2-7
TGCGCCAGCAGCCTACTAGCGAGCGAGCAGTACTTC
CASSLLASEQYF
>-|TRBV27|-|TRBJ2-6
TGTGCCAGCAGTTCTCCTGGCAGCTCAGCGGCCAACGTCCTGACTTTC
CASSSPGSSAANVLTF
>-|TRBV6-5|-|TRBJ2-5
TGTGCCAGCAGCCCCAGGGTCCAAGAGACCCAGTACTTC
CASSPRVQETQYF
>once|TRBV11-2|TRBD1|TRBJ2-3
TGTGCCAGCAGCTTAGGGGACAGGGGGCGCCTGTCAGATACGCAGTATTTT
CASSLGDRGRLSDTQYF
>-|TRBV5-4|-|TRBJ2-5
TGTGCCAGCAGCCCACTCCCCTCCGAGACCCAGTACTTC
CASSPLPSETQYF
>-|TRBV30|-|TRBJ1-2
TGTGCCTGGAACCAGGGTAGTGGTGGCTACACCTTC
CAWNQGSGGYTF
>-|TRBV28|-|TRBJ2-7
TGTGCCAGCAGTTACCTTCGGGGCCCCTACGAGCAGTACTTC
CASSYLRGPYEQYF
>-|TRBV7-9|-|TRBJ1-1
TGTGCCAGCAGCTTAGTCGGGACGTCCTATGAAGCTTTCTTT
CASSLVGTSYEAFF
>once|TRBV30|-|TRBJ1-4
TGTGCCTTGACAGTGGCTAATGAAAAACTGTTTTTT
CALTVANEKLFF
>once|TRBV19|-|TRBJ1-1
TGTGCCAGTAGTATGGCGAGGGCTACTGAAGCTTTCTTT
CASSMARATEAFF
>-|TRBV4-1|-|TRBJ2-7
TGCGCCAGCAGCTCCAGGGGGGGCTACGAGCAGTACTTC
CASSSRGGYEQYF
>once|TRBV5-1|TRBD2|TRBJ2-5
TGCGCCAGCAGCTTGAATAGCGGGAGTCCCCAAGAGACCCAGTACTTC
CASSLNSGSPQETQYF
>-|TRBV3-1/TRBV3-2|-|TRBJ2-3
TGTGCCAGCACAGGGAGTTCAGATACGCAGTATTTT
CASTGSSDTQYF
>-|TRBV7-4|TRBD1|TRBJ1-6
TGTGCCAGCAGCTTGTGGACAGGCGGTAATTCACCCCTCCACTTT
CASSLWTGGNSPLHF
>-|TRBV25-1|-|TRBJ2-1
TGTGCCAGCGGGTATAATGAGCAGTTCTTC
CASGYNEQFF
>-|TRBV28|TRBD1|TRBJ2-5
TGTGCCAGCAGTTCCACAGGGGCTTCGAAAGAGACCCAGTACTTC
CASSSTGASKETQYF